This T cell receptor (beta chain) was obtained from a study of radiotherapy plus CTLA-4 blockade in lung cancer. Method: immunoSEQ multiplex PCR; TCRdb's copy keeps in-frame clones and lacks some. The profile shows tens of thousands of clones, 75% to 85% of them singletons. The V end lost 5 bases, the J end lost 14 bases, and 13 bases lay between the germline ends. There are 11 residues in the CDR3. Looked up from germline, CDR1 is DFQATT and CDR2 is SNEGSKA (reference sequence). The V call is TRBV20-1, the J call TRBJ1-6; D is possibly TRBD1 (5 bases). The specimen was peripheral blood, collected from a patient treated with radiotherapy plus ipilimumab. The receptor was isolated from a human donor with non-small cell lung cancer who had a complete response to radiotherapy plus ipilimumab. The CDR3 region has the DNA TGCAGTGCTGGAGGCAGGGAAACCCTCCACTTT. Protein: CSAGGRETLHF.